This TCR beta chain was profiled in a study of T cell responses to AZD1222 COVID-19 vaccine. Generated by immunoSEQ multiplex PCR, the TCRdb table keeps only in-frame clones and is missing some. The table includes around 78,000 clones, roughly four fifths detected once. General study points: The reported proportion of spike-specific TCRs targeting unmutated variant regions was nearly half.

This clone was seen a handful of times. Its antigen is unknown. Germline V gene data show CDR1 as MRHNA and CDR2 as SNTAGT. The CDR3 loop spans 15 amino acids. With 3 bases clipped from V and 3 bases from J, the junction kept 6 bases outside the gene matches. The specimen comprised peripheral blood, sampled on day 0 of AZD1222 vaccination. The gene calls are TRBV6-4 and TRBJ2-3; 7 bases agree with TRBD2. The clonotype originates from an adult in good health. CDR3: CASSDGGSPTDTQYF. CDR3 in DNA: TGTGCCAGCAGTGATGGCGGGAGCCCTACAGATACGCAGTATTTT.